These T cell receptor beta chains were read from a single sample in a study of T cells after yellow fever vaccination. TCRdb reprocessed the 5' RACE reads via MiXCR and lists one record per CDR3 protein. The sample holds approximately 240,000 distinct CDR3 sequences, roughly 3.7% seen once. The sequencing used PBMCs, collected 15 days after the yellow fever booster vaccination. Every receptor here comes from a man aged 18 to 29 who received the YFV17D yellow fever vaccine. Both conserved end residues are part of each CDR3. D genes are given only for firm matches. Size tells how often a clone was seen (once, few, many) or the class of an expanded clone, and some rows leave it out.

j_call clone_size v_call d_call cdr3_nt cdr3_aa
TRBJ1-1 many TRBV5-4 . TGTGCCAGCAGCTTGGTTGGGCTGGGGAGGGAGTACACTGAAGCTTTCTTT CASSLVGLGREYTEAFF
TRBJ1-2 many TRBV12-3/TRBV12-4 . TGTGCCAGCCGGGGCAGGGGATATGGCTACACCTTC CASRGRGYGYTF
TRBJ2-5 many TRBV6-5 . TGTGCCAGCAGTTCTCAGTTTCAAGAGACCCAGTACTTC CASSSQFQETQYF
TRBJ2-5 few TRBV3-1 . TGTGCCAGCGAGCGTCAAGCGGTCCGGGAGACCCAGTACTTC CASERQAVRETQYF
TRBJ2-1 . TRBV7-2 . TGTGCCAGCAGCTACACCTACAATGAGCAGTTCTTC CASSYTYNEQFF
TRBJ1-3 few TRBV10-3 . TGTGCCATCAGCAGAGACGGAGTCTCTGGAAACACCATATATTTT CAISRDGVSGNTIYF
TRBJ2-1 many TRBV5-1 TRBD1 TGCGCCAGCGGGGACAGGGGGAATTACAATGAGCAGTTCTTC CASGDRGNYNEQFF
TRBJ2-1 many TRBV19 TRBD2 TGTGCCAGTAGTATAGACGCTTCCGGACTAGCGGGGGGTTTTGTTGTGCAGTTCTTC CASSIDASGLAGGFVVQFF
TRBJ2-4 many TRBV3-1 . TGTGCCAGCAGCCAAAGGGAGGACGTTCAGTACTTC CASSQREDVQYF
TRBJ1-2 many TRBV7-2 TRBD1 TGTGCCAGCAGCCGCCTCCTTAGAGACAGGGGTGGGGTCTATGGCTACACCTTC CASSRLLRDRGGVYGYTF
TRBJ2-3 many TRBV7-2 TRBD1 TGTGCCAGCAGCCCCACCTGGACAGGAGGCACAGATACGCAGTATTTT CASSPTWTGGTDTQYF
TRBJ2-5 few TRBV11-2 TRBD2 TGTGCCAGCAGCCGACTAGCGGGGGGGCTGGGGGTCCCGGAGACCCAGTACTTC CASSRLAGGLGVPETQYF
TRBJ2-7 many TRBV28 . TGTGCCAGCACCCCCACGGGGGACTCCTACGAGCAGTACTTC CASTPTGDSYEQYF
TRBJ2-3 many TRBV5-6 TRBD2 TGTGCCAGCAGCTTGCGCGGGGGTGGGGCAGATACGCAGTATTTT CASSLRGGGADTQYF
TRBJ1-2 many TRBV5-1 . TGCGCCAGCAGCTTGGAAGGTCAGGGCTACACCTTC CASSLEGQGYTF
TRBJ2-2 many TRBV4-3 TRBD1 TGCGCCAGCAGCCAGTTCGACAGGGACCTCACCGGGGAGCTGTTTTTT CASSQFDRDLTGELFF
TRBJ1-2 many TRBV4-1 . TGCGCCAGCAGCCAAGATTTTAACAGCTACTATGGCTACACCTTC CASSQDFNSYYGYTF
TRBJ2-3 many TRBV7-6 . TGTGCCAGCAGCCAGGAGTCAGATACGCAGTATTTT CASSQESDTQYF
TRBJ1-2 few TRBV7-3 . TGTGCCAGCAGCCCCGGTGGGGGGGGCGATTCTTATGGCTACACCTTC CASSPGGGGDSYGYTF
TRBJ2-7 many TRBV9 TRBD2 TGTGCCAGCAGCGCAGGGCGGACTAGGGCCTACGAGCAGTACTTC CASSAGRTRAYEQYF